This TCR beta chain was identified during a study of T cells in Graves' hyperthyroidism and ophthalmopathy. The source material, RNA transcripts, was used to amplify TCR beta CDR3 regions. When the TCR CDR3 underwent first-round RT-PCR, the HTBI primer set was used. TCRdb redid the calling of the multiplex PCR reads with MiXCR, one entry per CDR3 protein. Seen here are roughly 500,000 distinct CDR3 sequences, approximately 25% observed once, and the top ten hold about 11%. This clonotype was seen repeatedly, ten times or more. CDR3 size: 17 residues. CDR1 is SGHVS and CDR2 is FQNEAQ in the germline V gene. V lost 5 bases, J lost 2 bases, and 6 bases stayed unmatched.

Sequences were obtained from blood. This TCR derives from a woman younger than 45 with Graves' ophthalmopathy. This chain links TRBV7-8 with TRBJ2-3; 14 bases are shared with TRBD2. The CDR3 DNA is TGTGCCAGCAGCCCAAGGACTAGCGGGGGGCACACAGATACGCAGTATTTT. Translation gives CASSPRTSGGHTDTQYF. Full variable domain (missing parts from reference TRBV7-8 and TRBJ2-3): GAGVSQSPRYKVAKRGQDVALRCDPISGHVSLFWYQQALGQGPEFLTYFQNEAQLDKSGLPSDRFFAERPEGSVSTLKIQRTQQEDSAVYLCASSPRTSGGHTDTQYFGPGTRLTVL.